This T cell receptor (beta chain) comes out of a study of blood T cell repertoires in COVID-19. The wider study: In each case, the material was cDNA or gDNA derived from T cells, B-cell-depleted T cells, or PBMCs.

Sequencing was performed with immunoSEQ multiplex PCR; in TCRdb, only in-frame clones are kept and a portion is missing. This table holds 300,000 to 400,000 clones, 85% to 90% found once. V lost 4 bases and J lost 6; bases outside the gene matches: 9. This CDR3 has 15 amino acids. Germline CDR1 SGHRS, CDR2 YFSETQ. The sequenced material came from peripheral blood. The sequence derives from a woman aged 50 to 60 with COVID-19, enrolled during active disease. The chain joins TRBV5-1 to TRBJ2-1; 8 bases fit TRBD1. CDR3 sequence reads: CASSREGTGSNEQFF. Here the CDR3 DNA reads TGCGCCAGCAGCCGAGAAGGGACAGGAAGCAATGAGCAGTTCTTC.